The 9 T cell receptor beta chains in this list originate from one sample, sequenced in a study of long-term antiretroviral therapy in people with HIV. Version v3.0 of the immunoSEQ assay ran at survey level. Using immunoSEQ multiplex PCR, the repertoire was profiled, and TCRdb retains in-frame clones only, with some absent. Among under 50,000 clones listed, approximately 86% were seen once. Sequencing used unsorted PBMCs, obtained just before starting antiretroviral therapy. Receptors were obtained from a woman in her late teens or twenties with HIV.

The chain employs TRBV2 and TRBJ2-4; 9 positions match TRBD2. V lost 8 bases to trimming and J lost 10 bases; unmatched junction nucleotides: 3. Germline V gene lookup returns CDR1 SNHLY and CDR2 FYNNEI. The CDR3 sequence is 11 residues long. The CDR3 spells CASVAGEIQYF. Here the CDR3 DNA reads TGTGCCAGCGTAGCGGGAGAAATTCAGTACTTC.

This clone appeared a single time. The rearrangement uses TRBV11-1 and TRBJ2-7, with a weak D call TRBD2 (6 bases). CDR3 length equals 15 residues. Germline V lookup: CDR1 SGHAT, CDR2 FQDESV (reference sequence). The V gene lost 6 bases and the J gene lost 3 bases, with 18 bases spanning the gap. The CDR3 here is CASSSPGGTNYEQYF. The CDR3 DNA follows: TGTGCCAGCAGTTCCCCCGGCGGGACCAACTACGAGCAGTACTTC. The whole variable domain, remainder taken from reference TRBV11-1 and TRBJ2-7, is EAEVAQSPRYKITEKSQAVAFWCDPISGHATLYWYRQILGQGPELLVQFQDESVVDDSQLPKDRFSAERLKGVDSTLKIQPAELGDSAMYLCASSSPGGTNYEQYFGPGTRLTVT.

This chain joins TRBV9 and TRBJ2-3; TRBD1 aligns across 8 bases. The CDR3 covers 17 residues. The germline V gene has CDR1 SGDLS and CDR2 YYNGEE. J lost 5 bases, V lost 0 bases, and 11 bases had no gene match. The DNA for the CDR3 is TGTGCCAGCAGCGTAGTCCCTGACGGACAGGGTCAAGATACGCAGTATTTT. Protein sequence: CASSVVPDGQGQDTQYF.

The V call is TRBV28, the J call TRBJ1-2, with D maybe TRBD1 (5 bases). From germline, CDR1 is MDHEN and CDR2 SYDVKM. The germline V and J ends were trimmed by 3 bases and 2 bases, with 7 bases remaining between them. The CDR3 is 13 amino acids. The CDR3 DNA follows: TGTGCCAGCAGTTTTGAGGGGAACTATGGCTACACCTTC. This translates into CASSFEGNYGYTF.

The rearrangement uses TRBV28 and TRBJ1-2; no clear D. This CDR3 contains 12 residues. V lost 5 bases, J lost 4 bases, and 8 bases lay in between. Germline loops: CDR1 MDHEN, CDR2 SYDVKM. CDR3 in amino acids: CASSLIGYGYTF. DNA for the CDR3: TGTGCCAGCAGTCTTATTGGCTATGGCTACACCTTC.

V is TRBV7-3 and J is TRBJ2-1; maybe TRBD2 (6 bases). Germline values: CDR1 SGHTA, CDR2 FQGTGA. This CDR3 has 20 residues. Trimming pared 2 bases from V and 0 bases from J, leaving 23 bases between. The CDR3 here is CASSLGEDYTKLYSYNEQFF. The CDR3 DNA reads TGTGCCAGCAGCTTAGGGGAGGACTACACGAAGCTATACTCCTACAATGAGCAGTTCTTC. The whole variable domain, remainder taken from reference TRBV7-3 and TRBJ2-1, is GAGVSQTPSNKVTEKGKYVELRCDPISGHTALYWYRQSLGQGPEFLIYFQGTGAADDSGLPNDRFFAVRPEGSVSTLKIQRTERGDSAVYLCASSLGEDYTKLYSYNEQFFGPGTRLTVL.

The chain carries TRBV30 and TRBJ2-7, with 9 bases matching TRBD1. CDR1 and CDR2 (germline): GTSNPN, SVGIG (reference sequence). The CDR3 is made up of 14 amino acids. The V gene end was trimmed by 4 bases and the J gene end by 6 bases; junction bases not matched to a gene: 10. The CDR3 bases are TGTGCCTGGATCCGTCCCGGGACAGGGACCGAGCAGTACTTC. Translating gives CAWIRPGTGTEQYF. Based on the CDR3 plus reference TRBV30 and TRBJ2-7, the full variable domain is SQTIHQWPATLVQPVGSPLSLECTVEGTSNPNLYWYRQAAGRGLQLLFYSVGIGQISSEVPQNLSASRPQDRQFILSSKKLLLSDSGFYLCAWIRPGTGTEQYFGPGTRLTVT.

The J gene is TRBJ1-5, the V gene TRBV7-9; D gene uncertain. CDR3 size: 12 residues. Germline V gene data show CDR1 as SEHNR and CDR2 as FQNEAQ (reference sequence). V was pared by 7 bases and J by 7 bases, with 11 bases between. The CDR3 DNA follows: TGTGCCAGCACCTACCTAGAACAGCCCCAGCATTTT. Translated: CASTYLEQPQHF.

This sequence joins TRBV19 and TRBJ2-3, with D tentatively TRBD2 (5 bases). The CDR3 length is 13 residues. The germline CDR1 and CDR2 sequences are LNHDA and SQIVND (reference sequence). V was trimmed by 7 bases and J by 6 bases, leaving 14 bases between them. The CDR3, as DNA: TGTGCCAGTACTCGGGATAGATCGGATACGCAGTATTTT. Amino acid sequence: CASTRDRSDTQYF.